This T cell receptor beta chain was sequenced for a study of cytomegalovirus exposure and HLA in healthy donors. The wider study: The roughly 130 validation repertoires used the same platform as the roughly 720 first-cohort repertoires (as reported by a later analysis).

From germline, CDR1 is MDHEN and CDR2 SYDVKM. The CDR3 is 15 residues long. Trimming left V 2 bases short and J 4 bases short, with 15 bases between. The repertoire was sequenced with immunoSEQ multiplex PCR; TCRdb's copy has only in-frame clones and lacks some. The table lists some 130,000 clones, 88% of them singletons. The chain couples TRBV28 to TRBJ2-7, with D maybe TRBD2 (7 bases). The sequencing input was PBMCs. The source is a man aged 25 to 40 in good health and CMV-seronegative. The CDR3 loop reads CASSLPGGSLYEQYF. As DNA, the CDR3 is TGTGCCAGCAGTTTACCGGGGGGCTCTTTGTACGAGCAGTACTTC.